This T cell receptor beta chain was documented in a study of identical twins. Trimming at V came to 5 bases and at J to 3 bases, leaving 7 bases not matched to a gene. Germline CDR1 reads SGHVS; CDR2 reads FQNEAQ. The CDR3 consists of 15 residues. This clonotype was seen many times. The antigen is not known. Study results and limitations: An excess of low generation probability was shown by twin-shared out-of-frame alpha sequences.

TCRdb passed the 5' RACE reads through MiXCR, listing each CDR3 protein once. The sample records about 250,000 distinct CDR3 sequences, about 7.5% being singletons. This same sample was also taken into another study, of yellow fever vaccine responses in identical twins.

The receptor was derived from a woman aged 18-29 years in good health. Material: CD8+ T cells sorted from blood. The chain joins TRBV7-8 to TRBJ2-7, with 10 bases matching TRBD2. In DNA, the CDR3 is TGTGCCAGCAGCCCCCTTAGCGGGAGGAACTACGAGCAGTACTTC. Translated: CASSPLSGRNYEQYF.